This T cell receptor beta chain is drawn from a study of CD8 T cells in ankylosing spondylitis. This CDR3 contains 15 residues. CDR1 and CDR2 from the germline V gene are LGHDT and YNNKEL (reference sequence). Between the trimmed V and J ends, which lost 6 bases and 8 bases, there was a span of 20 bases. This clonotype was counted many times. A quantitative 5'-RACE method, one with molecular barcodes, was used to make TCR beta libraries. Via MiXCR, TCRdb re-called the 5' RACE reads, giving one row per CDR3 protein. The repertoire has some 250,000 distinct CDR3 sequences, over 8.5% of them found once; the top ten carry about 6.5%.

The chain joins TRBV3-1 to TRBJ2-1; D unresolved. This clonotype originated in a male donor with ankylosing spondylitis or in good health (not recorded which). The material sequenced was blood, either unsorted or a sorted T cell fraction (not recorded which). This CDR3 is CASSPRWAGSHEQFF. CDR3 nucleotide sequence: TGTGCCAGCAGTCCCCGGTGGGCCGGTTCCCATGAGCAGTTCTTC.